This T cell receptor beta chain was captured in a study of Ad26.COV2.S vaccination and SARS-CoV-2 variants. Study information: Intramuscular Ad26.COV2.S at 5x10^10 or 1x10^11 viral particles. Study results and limitations: Measurements of TCR breadth and depth may have given underestimates of the total T cell responses. Placebo recipients and vaccine recipients were similar in non-spike TCR breadth.

Produced via immunoSEQ multiplex PCR; TCRdb's table is partial and in-frame only. The table records about 420,000 clones, around 89% of them present only once. V lost 1 base and J 2 bases, leaving 12 bases between the germline ends. This CDR3 has 17 residues. Per the germline V gene, CDR1 is KGHSH and CDR2 is LQKENI. Noted treatment: around 19 received Ad26.COV2.S at low or high dose, single or two shots; 5 received placebo; per-sample allocation not given. Day 63 after the first injection of vaccine or placebo was the sampling time. It was an adult aged 18-55 years in Boston who was the donor. As concerns this clone: Its antigen is currently unknown.

The starting material was peripheral blood, obtained in a trial of Ad26.COV2.S vaccine versus placebo. The clonotype comes from a person aged 18 to 65 who received the Ad26.COV2.S COVID-19 vaccine or a placebo. The chain combines TRBV18 with TRBJ1-6; D may be TRBD1 (6 bases). CDR3 residues: CASSPQHGGPYNSPLHF. In nucleotides, the CDR3 is TGTGCCAGCTCACCACAACATGGGGGCCCCTATAATTCACCCCTCCACTTT.